This passage covers 4 T cell receptor beta chains from one sample sequenced in a study of T-cell memory formation after mild COVID-19. TCRdb recomputed calls from the 5' RACE reads with MiXCR, one row per CDR3 protein. The sample lists 280,000 or so distinct CDR3 sequences; 7.5% to 9.5% were seen once. The sample was PBMCs or a T cell subset sorted from them (not recorded which). The receptors originated from a man between 18 and 35 years old who had mild COVID-19 (a few samples of this study predate the infection). Cell type and time point are not known.

This clonotype was detected a few times. The gene calls are TRBV4-3 and TRBJ1-6, with no clear D. The CDR3 covers 15 residues. The germline V and J ends were trimmed by 4 bases and 6 bases, with 13 bases remaining between them. Germline assignment: CDR1 LGHNA and CDR2 YSLEER. The CDR3 loop reads CASSPQAPFNSPLHF. The CDR3 DNA reads as TGCGCCAGCAGCCCCCAGGCTCCCTTTAATTCACCCCTCCACTTT.

The genes are TRBV4-2 and TRBJ1-3; D gene unclear. The CDR3 runs 16 residues. Deletions cut 0 bases from V and 0 bases from J, with 9 bases between. Germline V lookup: CDR1 LGHNA, CDR2 YNFKEQ. The CDR3 reads CASSQDVADSGNTIYF. The CDR3 bases are TGTGCCAGCAGCCAAGATGTCGCAGACTCTGGAAACACCATATATTTT.

This clonotype was counted only a few times. The chain carries TRBV9 and TRBJ2-3, with D uncertain. From germline, CDR1 is SGDLS and CDR2 YYNGEE. The length of the CDR3 is 15 residues. Between the trimmed V and J ends, which lost 0 bases and 1 base, there was a span of 9 bases. The CDR3 DNA follows: TGTGCCAGCAGCGTAGAGGGCCAGCGCACAGATACGCAGTATTTT. The encoded protein is CASSVEGQRTDTQYF.

V gene TRBV3-1 combines with J gene TRBJ1-6, with no clear D. CDR3 length: 14 residues. Trimming cost V 2 bases and J 9 bases, with 11 bases left between them. From germline, CDR1 is LGHDT and CDR2 YNNKEL (reference sequence). The CDR3 nucleotides are TGTGCCAGCAGCCAATGGGGAGTTCGTTCACCCCTCCACTTT. As protein: CASSQWGVRSPLHF.